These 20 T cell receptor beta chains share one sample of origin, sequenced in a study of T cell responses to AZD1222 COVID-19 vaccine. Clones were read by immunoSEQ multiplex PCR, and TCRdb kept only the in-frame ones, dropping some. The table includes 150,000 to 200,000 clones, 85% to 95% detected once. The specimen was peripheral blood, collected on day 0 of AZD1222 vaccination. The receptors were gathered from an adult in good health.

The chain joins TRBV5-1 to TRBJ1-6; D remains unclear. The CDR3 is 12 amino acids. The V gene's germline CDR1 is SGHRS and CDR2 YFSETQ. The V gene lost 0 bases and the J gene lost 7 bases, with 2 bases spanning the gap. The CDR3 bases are TGCGCCAGCAGCTTGGAAAATTCACCCCTCCACTTT. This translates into CASSLENSPLHF.

CDR3 DNA: TGTGCCAGCAGGAGGGACAGTGCACTCTCACCCCTCCACTTT. This codes for CASRRDSALSPLHF. The V gene is TRBV6-5, the J gene TRBJ1-6; 7 bases match TRBD1. Per the germline V gene, CDR1 is MNHEY and CDR2 is SVGAGI. Trimming removed 6 bases from V and 10 bases from J; junction bases left unmatched: 9. The CDR3 is 14 residues long.

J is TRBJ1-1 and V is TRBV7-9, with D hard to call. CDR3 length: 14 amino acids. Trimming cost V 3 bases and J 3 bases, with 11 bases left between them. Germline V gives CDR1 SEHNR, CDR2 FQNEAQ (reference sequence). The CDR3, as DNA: TGTGCCAGCAGCTTCGACATATCATACACTGAAGCTTTCTTT. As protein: CASSFDISYTEAFF.

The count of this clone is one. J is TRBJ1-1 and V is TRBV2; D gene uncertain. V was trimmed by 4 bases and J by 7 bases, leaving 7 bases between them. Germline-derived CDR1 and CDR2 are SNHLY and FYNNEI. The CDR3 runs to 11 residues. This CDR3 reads CASSGTVEAFF. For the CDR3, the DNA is TGTGCCAGCAGTGGTACAGTTGAAGCTTTCTTT.

This CDR3 is CASSFLLGEWQPQHF. Here the CDR3 DNA reads TGTGCCAGCAGCTTCCTGTTGGGGGAGTGGCAGCCCCAGCATTTT. This rearrangement joins TRBV7-8 to TRBJ1-5, with D possibly matching TRBD1 (5 bases). V dropped 3 bases and J dropped 7 bases, with 16 bases sitting between them. The CDR3 sequence is 15 residues long. CDR1 and CDR2 (germline): SGHVS, FQNEAQ.

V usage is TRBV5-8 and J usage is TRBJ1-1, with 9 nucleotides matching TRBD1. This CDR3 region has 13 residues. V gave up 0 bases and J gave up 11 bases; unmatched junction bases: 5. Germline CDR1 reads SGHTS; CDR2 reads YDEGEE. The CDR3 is CASSLDRGLWAFF. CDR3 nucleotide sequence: TGTGCCAGCAGCTTGGACAGGGGGCTGTGGGCTTTCTTT.

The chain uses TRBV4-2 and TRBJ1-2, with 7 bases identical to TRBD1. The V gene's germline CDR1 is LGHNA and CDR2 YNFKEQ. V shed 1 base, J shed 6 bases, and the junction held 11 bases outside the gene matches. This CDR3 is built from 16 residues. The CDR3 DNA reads TGTGCCAGCAGCCAAGCACTTACCCAGGGGGGTCATGGCTACACCTTC. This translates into CASSQALTQGGHGYTF.

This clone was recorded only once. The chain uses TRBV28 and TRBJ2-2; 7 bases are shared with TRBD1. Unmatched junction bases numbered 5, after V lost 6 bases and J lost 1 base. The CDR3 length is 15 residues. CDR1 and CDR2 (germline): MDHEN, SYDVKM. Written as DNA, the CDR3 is TGTGCCAGCAGCCCACCAGGGGGGAACACCGGGGAGCTGTTTTTT. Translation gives CASSPPGGNTGELFF.

The CDR3, as DNA: TGTGCCACCTCGGACAAGGTCGTTGAAAAACTGTTTTTT. It is translated as CATSDKVVEKLFF. The V call is TRBV21-1, the J call TRBJ1-4; no check of the table's D call, TRBD1, against the DNA was made. TRBV21-1 is termed a pseudogene. The CDR3 length is 13 residues.

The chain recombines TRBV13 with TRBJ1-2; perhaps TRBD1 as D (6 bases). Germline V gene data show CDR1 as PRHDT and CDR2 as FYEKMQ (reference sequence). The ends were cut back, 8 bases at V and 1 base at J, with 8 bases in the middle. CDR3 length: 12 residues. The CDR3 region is CASWTDNYGYTF. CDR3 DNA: TGTGCCAGCTGGACAGATAACTATGGCTACACCTTC.

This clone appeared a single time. The chain's CDR3 is CSASGGDTQYF. The DNA of the CDR3 is TGCAGTGCTAGCGGGGGGGATACGCAGTATTTT. The chain links TRBV20-1 to TRBJ2-3, with 7 bases identical to TRBD2. The CDR3 extends over 11 amino acids. Germline CDR1 DFQATT, CDR2 SNEGSKA (reference sequence). V lost 3 bases and J lost 6; bases outside the gene matches: 0.

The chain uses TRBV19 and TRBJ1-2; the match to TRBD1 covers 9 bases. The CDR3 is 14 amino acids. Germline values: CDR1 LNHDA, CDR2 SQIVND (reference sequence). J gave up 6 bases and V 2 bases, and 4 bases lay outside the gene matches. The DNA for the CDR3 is TGTGCCAGTAGTATATCGGGACAGGGTCATGGCTACACCTTC. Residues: CASSISGQGHGYTF.

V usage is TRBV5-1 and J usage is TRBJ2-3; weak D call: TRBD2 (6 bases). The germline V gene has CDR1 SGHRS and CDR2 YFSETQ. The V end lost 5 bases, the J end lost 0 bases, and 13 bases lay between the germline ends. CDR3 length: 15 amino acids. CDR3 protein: CASRTGGTSTDTQYF. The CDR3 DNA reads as TGCGCCAGCAGGACCGGCGGGACCAGCACAGATACGCAGTATTTT.

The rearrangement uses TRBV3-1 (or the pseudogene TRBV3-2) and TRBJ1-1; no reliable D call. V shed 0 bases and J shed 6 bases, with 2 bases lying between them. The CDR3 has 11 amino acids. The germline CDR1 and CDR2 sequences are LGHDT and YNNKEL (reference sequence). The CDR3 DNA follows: TGTGCCAGCAGCCAAGAGGCTGAAGCTTTCTTT. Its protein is CASSQEAEAFF.

The CDR3 region is CASSREEGPGNEQFF. As DNA, the CDR3 is TGTGCCAGTAGTCGCGAGGAGGGACCGGGCAATGAGCAGTTCTTC. The chain combines TRBV19 with TRBJ2-1; maybe TRBD2 (6 bases). Trimming pared 5 bases from V and 6 bases from J, leaving 17 bases between. The CDR3 loop spans 15 amino acids. The germline gives CDR1 LNHDA, CDR2 SQIVND (reference sequence). The whole variable domain, filled in from reference TRBV19 and TRBJ2-1, reads DGGITQSPKYLFRKEGQNVTLSCEQNLNHDAMYWYRQDPGQGLRLIYYSQIVNDFQKGDIAEGYSVSREKKESFPLTVTSAQKNPTAFYLCASSREEGPGNEQFFGPGTRLTVL.

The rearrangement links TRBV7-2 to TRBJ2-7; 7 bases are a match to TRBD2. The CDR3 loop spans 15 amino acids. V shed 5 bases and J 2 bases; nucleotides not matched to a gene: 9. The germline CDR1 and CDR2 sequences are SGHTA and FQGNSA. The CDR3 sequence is CASSRRGGETYEQYF. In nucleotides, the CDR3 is TGTGCCAGCAGCCGGCGGGGAGGGGAAACCTACGAGCAGTACTTC.

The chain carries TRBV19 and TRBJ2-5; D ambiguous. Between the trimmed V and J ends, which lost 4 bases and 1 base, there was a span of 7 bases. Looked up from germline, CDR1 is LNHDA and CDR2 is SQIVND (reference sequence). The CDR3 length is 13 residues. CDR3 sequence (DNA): TGTGCCAGTAGTAGGGGTGGCCAAGAGACCCAGTACTTC. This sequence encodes CASSRGGQETQYF.

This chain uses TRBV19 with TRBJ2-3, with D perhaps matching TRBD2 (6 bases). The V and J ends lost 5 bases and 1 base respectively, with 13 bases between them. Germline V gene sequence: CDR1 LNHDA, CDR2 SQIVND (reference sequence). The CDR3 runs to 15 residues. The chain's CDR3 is CASSLWGVGTDTQYF. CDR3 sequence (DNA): TGTGCCAGTAGTTTGTGGGGGGTTGGCACAGATACGCAGTATTTT.

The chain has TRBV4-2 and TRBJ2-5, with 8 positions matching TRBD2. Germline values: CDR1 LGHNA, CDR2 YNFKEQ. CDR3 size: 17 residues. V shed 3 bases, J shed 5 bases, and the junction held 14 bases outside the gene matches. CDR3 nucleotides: TGTGCCAGCAGCCACCCCTACGGACTAGCAGAGGATGAGACCCAGTACTTC. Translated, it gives CASSHPYGLAEDETQYF.

CDR3 in DNA: TGTGCCAGCAGCTCTGTGAATGCCGGAAGCGGTGAAAAACTGTTTTTT. Protein: CASSSVNAGSGEKLFF. This chain joins TRBV7-2 and TRBJ1-4; D gene uncertain. Trimming removed 4 bases at V and 7 bases at J, with 19 bases between. CDR3 length equals 16 residues. Germline V gives CDR1 SGHTA, CDR2 FQGNSA.